The 22 T cell receptor beta chains reported below all come from one sample, sequenced in a study of T cells after yellow fever vaccination. TCRdb re-analysed the 5' RACE reads in MiXCR, keeping a single row per CDR3 protein. The sample records more than 20,000 distinct CDR3 sequences, around 5% being singletons. The material was PBMCs, either bulk or a sorted T-cell subset (CD4+, CD8+, memory, or dextramer-sorted; not recorded which), obtained about 49 days after the first yellow fever vaccination. These receptors were collected from a man aged 18 to 29 who received the YFV17D yellow fever vaccine.

This clonotype appeared many times. This chain connects TRBV5-1 to TRBJ2-5; D is unclear. Germline assignment: CDR1 SGHRS and CDR2 YFSETQ. Between the trimmed V and J ends, which lost 2 bases and 1 base, there was a span of 6 bases. CDR3 length: 13 amino acids. CDR3 sequence reads: CASSFNTQETQYF. The CDR3 DNA follows: TGCGCCAGCAGCTTTAATACCCAAGAGACCCAGTACTTC.

By proportion, this clonotype is medium-sized. The V call is TRBV7-2, the J call TRBJ2-5; 8 bases match TRBD2. CDR3 length equals 17 residues. CDR1 SGHTA and CDR2 FQGNSA come from the germline V gene. V lost 5 bases and J lost 0; bases outside the gene matches: 11. CDR3 DNA sequence: TGTGCCAGCAGCCCCCGGGGAGGCGGGGGGTACCAAGAGACCCAGTACTTC. This sequence encodes CASSPRGGGGYQETQYF.

The sample holds many counts of this clonotype. This sequence joins TRBV18 and TRBJ2-1; 11 bases are a match to TRBD1. Germline V gene data show CDR1 as KGHSH and CDR2 as LQKENI. CDR3 length: 13 amino acids. J was trimmed by 9 bases and V by 6 bases; bases with no gene match: 4. The CDR3 is CASSGTGGIEQFF. As DNA, the CDR3 is TGTGCCAGCTCCGGGACAGGGGGGATTGAGCAGTTCTTC.

This clonotype was recorded at least ten times. The chain carries TRBV5-1 and TRBJ1-1; no firm D call. Trimming took off 2 bases at V and 1 base at J, with 9 bases between the two ends. This CDR3 comprises 14 residues. The V gene's germline CDR1 is SGHRS and CDR2 YFSETQ. CDR3 sequence (DNA): TGCGCCAGCAGCTTATACGGTTCGAACACTGAAGCTTTCTTT. Residues: CASSLYGSNTEAFF.

In its sample, this clonotype was seen many times. The chain couples TRBV5-4 to TRBJ2-1; D is perhaps TRBD1 (5 bases). The CDR3 is made up of 12 amino acids. Trimming shortened V by 1 base and J by 15 bases, and 14 bases separated the two germline ends. Germline V gene sequence: CDR1 SGHNT, CDR2 YYREEE (reference sequence). The CDR3: CASSLLGQVGFF. DNA for the CDR3: TGTGCCAGCAGCTTGCTCGGACAAGTGGGGTTCTTC.

The sample holds many counts of this clonotype. The DNA for the CDR3 is TGTGCCAGCAGCTCGGCCGTGGCTAGCGGGGGGCCACAAGAGACCCAGTACTTC. This encodes CASSSAVASGGPQETQYF. This sequence joins TRBV5-5 and TRBJ2-5; the match to TRBD2 covers 11 bases. Trimming took 3 bases from V and 2 from J; bases not matched to a gene: 12. The CDR3 consists of 18 residues. Germline V gene sequence: CDR1 SGHKS, CDR2 YYEKEE (reference sequence).

This clonotype was counted at least ten times. CDR3 sequence: CASSQEWSSQGSYNSPLHF. CDR3 sequence (DNA): TGCGCCAGCAGCCAAGAGTGGTCTTCACAGGGCTCCTATAATTCACCCCTCCACTTT. This sequence joins TRBV4-1 and TRBJ1-6, with a possible D match to TRBD1 (6 bases). Germline V gives CDR1 MGHRA, CDR2 YSYEKL. This CDR3 is 19 amino acids long. V lost 0 bases and J lost 0, with 15 bases in between.

This clonotype was seen ten or more times. This chain joins TRBV5-4 and TRBJ2-1; 10 positions match TRBD2. The CDR3 has 16 residues. The germline CDR1 and CDR2 sequences are SGHNT and YYREEE (reference sequence). The ends lost 7 bases at V and 1 base at J; junction bases unmatched: 8. The CDR3 nucleotides are TGTGCCAGCGGCGCCGTAGCGGGGGGATCCTACAATGAGCAGTTCTTC. Amino acids: CASGAVAGGSYNEQFF. Drawing the rest from reference TRBV5-4 and TRBJ2-1, the complete variable domain is ETGVTQSPTHLIKTRGQQVTLRCSSQSGHNTVSWYQQALGQGPQFIFQYYREEENGRGNFPPRFSGLQFPNYSSELNVNALELDDSALYLCASGAVAGGSYNEQFFGPGTRLTVL.

Ten or more counts support this clonotype. V usage is TRBV7-2 and J usage is TRBJ2-3; D gene ambiguous. Trimming pared 5 bases from V and 4 bases from J, leaving 10 bases between. Germline loops: CDR1 SGHTA, CDR2 FQGNSA. This CDR3 region has 13 residues. Written as DNA, the CDR3 is TGTGCCAGCAGCGTAATAATCTCAGATACGCAGTATTTT. Translation: CASSVIISDTQYF.

This clonotype came up many times. This chain uses TRBV3-1 with TRBJ2-3; maybe TRBD2 (5 bases). Germline V gives CDR1 LGHDT, CDR2 YNNKEL (reference sequence). The CDR3 contains 14 residues. The V and J ends lost 3 bases and 0 bases respectively, with 7 bases between them. The CDR3 DNA sequence: TGTGCCAGCAGCCAGCGGGCTAGCACAGATACGCAGTATTTT. Protein product: CASSQRASTDTQYF.

This clonotype was picked up many times. The chain couples TRBV20-1 to TRBJ1-2, with TRBD1 as a possible D gene (5 bases). The CDR3 runs 13 residues. V was shortened by 2 bases and J by 3 bases, with 10 bases between the two germline ends. Germline V gene sequence: CDR1 DFQATT, CDR2 SNEGSKA (reference sequence). The CDR3 is CSARQGSDYGYTF. The CDR3 DNA reads TGCAGTGCTAGACAGGGTAGTGACTATGGCTACACCTTC.

Judged by abundance, this clonotype is medium-sized (0.01 to 0.1%). This chain connects TRBV18 to TRBJ2-3; tentatively, D is TRBD1 (6 bases). The V gene lost 0 bases and the J gene lost 5 bases, with 9 bases spanning the gap. The germline CDR1 and CDR2 sequences are KGHSH and LQKENI. This CDR3 has 14 residues. CDR3 residues: CASSPPEGVDTQYF. As DNA, the CDR3 is TGTGCCAGCTCACCACCCGAGGGGGTAGATACGCAGTATTTT. Full variable domain (remainder filled in from reference TRBV18 and TRBJ2-3): NAGVMQNPRHLVRRRGQEARLRCSPMKGHSHVYWYRQLPEEGLKFMVYLQKENIIDESGMPKERFSAEFPKEGPSILRIQQVVRGDSAAYFCASSPPEGVDTQYFGPGTRLTVL.

The V call is TRBV12-5, the J call TRBJ2-3; D not certain. This CDR3 is built from 13 residues. V was shortened by 2 bases and J by 1 base, with 4 bases between the two germline ends. Germline CDR1 is LGHNT and CDR2 is FRNRAP. The DNA of the CDR3 is TGTGCTAGTGGTTTGACAGGCACAGATACGCAGTATTTT. Translated: CASGLTGTDTQYF.

This clonotype has ten or more counts. The chain recombines TRBV24-1 with TRBJ1-2, with a weak D call TRBD1 (5 bases). The CDR3 totals 13 residues. The germline V gene has CDR1 KGHDR and CDR2 SFDVKD. V was shortened by 4 bases and J by 3 bases, with 8 bases between the two germline ends. CDR3 loop: CATSDGGDYGYTF. Here the CDR3 DNA reads TGTGCCACCAGTGACGGGGGAGACTATGGCTACACCTTC.

This clonotype was counted many times. The J gene is TRBJ1-5, the V gene TRBV9; 8 positions agree with TRBD1. The CDR3 runs to 14 residues. V lost 2 bases to trimming and J lost 2 bases; unmatched junction nucleotides: 0. CDR1 is SGDLS and CDR2 is YYNGEE in the germline V gene. CDR3: CASSVTGGNQPQHF. The CDR3 nucleotides are TGTGCCAGCAGCGTGACAGGGGGCAATCAGCCCCAGCATTTT.

This clonotype was picked up many times. This chain connects TRBV5-4 to TRBJ2-1; the match to TRBD1 covers 9 bases. The V segment lost 3 bases and the J segment 3 bases; nucleotides outside the gene matches: 7. Germline assignment: CDR1 SGHNT and CDR2 YYREEE (reference sequence). The CDR3 consists of 16 residues. The CDR3 DNA reads TGTGCCAGCAGCTCCCCGACAGGGGGTGGCTACAATGAGCAGTTCTTC. Translated: CASSSPTGGGYNEQFF.

This clonotype was counted many times. This rearrangement joins TRBV7-2 to TRBJ1-4, with D possibly matching TRBD1 (6 bases). The CDR3 runs to 14 residues. Germline V gives CDR1 SGHTA, CDR2 FQGNSA. V was pared by 1 base and J by 5 bases, with 8 bases between. The CDR3 is CASSLGGANEKLFF. The DNA of the CDR3 is TGTGCCAGCAGCTTAGGGGGGGCGAATGAAAAACTGTTTTTT.

V gene TRBV5-6 combines with J gene TRBJ2-7; 7 bases fit TRBD2. The V and J ends lost 4 bases and 0 bases, in that order; junction bases with no gene match: 16. CDR1 is SGHDT, CDR2 YYEEEE, per germline. The CDR3 covers 18 residues. CDR3 sequence reads: CASSPLVAGDLSSYEQYF. The CDR3 DNA is TGTGCCAGCAGCCCCCTTGTGGCGGGGGACCTCAGCTCCTACGAGCAGTACTTC.

This clonotype showed up many times. This rearrangement joins TRBV29-1 to TRBJ1-1; 9 nucleotides agree with TRBD1. Germline V gene sequence: CDR1 SQVTM, CDR2 ANQGSEA. Germline trimming cut 7 bases from V and 4 bases from J; bases unmatched to any gene: 7. The CDR3 is 13 residues long. CDR3 in DNA: TGCAGCGGCGATCGACAGGGGGGCACTGAAGCTTTCTTT. Translated, it gives CSGDRQGGTEAFF.

This clonotype appeared many times. The V call is TRBV9, the J call TRBJ2-7; 9 bases are shared with TRBD1. Germline V CDR1 and CDR2: SGDLS, YYNGEE. Trimming removed 4 bases from V and 4 bases from J; junction bases left unmatched: 9. This CDR3 is built from 15 residues. The CDR3 reads CASSPRDRVLYEQYF. DNA of the CDR3: TGTGCCAGCAGCCCAAGGGACAGGGTACTGTACGAGCAGTACTTC.

As for this clonotype: This sequence may be a read error, since a much larger clone differs from it by one base. This rearrangement joins TRBV7-8 to TRBJ2-2, with a possible D match to TRBD2 (5 bases). The CDR3 is 13 residues long. CDR1 is SGHVS and CDR2 is FQNEAQ in the germline V gene. This chain's CDR3 is CASSSAVTGEPFF. The CDR3, as DNA: TGTGCCAGCTCCTCCGCGGTCACCGGGGAGCCGTTTTTT.

This clonotype was detected ten times or more. V and J are TRBV19 and TRBJ2-3; D might be TRBD1 or TRBD2, each matching 7 bases. CDR3 length: 18 amino acids. The V gene's germline CDR1 is LNHDA and CDR2 SQIVND (reference sequence). V lost 4 bases and J lost 2, with 22 bases in between. CDR3 sequence: CASSKGRSQGGITDTQYF. The CDR3 DNA follows: TGTGCCAGTAGTAAGGGCCGCTCCCAGGGGGGGATCACAGATACGCAGTATTTT.